The clone carrying this T cell receptor (beta chain) was detected only once. Antigen: not known. The CDR3 contains 11 residues. Trimming left V 5 bases short and J 4 bases short, with 7 bases between. Germline values: CDR1 DFQATT, CDR2 SNEGSKA (reference sequence). The record originates from a study of T cells in localized non-small cell lung cancer. Whole-study findings and limits: Median detection of top 100 tumor clones in adjacent lung was 55 to 60 clones. As only one tumor region underwent sequencing, heterogeneity remains possible.

The repertoire was sequenced with immunoSEQ multiplex PCR; TCRdb's copy has only in-frame clones and lacks some. The sample holds about 57,000 clones, approximately 90% seen once. Sequences were derived from peripheral blood, sampled before any cancer treatment. The chain joins TRBV20-1 to TRBJ2-3, with no clear D. This receptor was taken from a man aged 40 to 69 with stage I lung adenocarcinoma. The CDR3 DNA follows: TGCAGTGCTCTGTCGGCAGATACGCAGTATTTT. Protein: CSALSADTQYF.